These 18 T cell receptor beta chains came from one sample sequenced in a study of T-cell memory formation after mild COVID-19. TCRdb re-called the 5' RACE reads with MiXCR, one entry per CDR3 protein. In the table there are some 150,000 distinct CDR3 sequences, 5.5% to 7% of which are singletons. The specimen was PBMCs or a T cell subset sorted from them (not recorded which). These receptors all come from an adult woman who had mild COVID-19 (a few samples of this study predate the infection). Cell type and time point are not known.

This clonotype showed up just a few times. This chain joins TRBV5-4 and TRBJ1-2; D is possibly TRBD1 (5 bases). The CDR3 sequence is 16 residues long. Trimming removed 0 bases at V and 3 bases at J, with 15 bases between. The germline gives CDR1 SGHNT, CDR2 YYREEE (reference sequence). The CDR3, as DNA: TGTGCCAGCAGCTTGGGAGGTGGGGGTGCTGACTATGGCTACACCTTC. Protein: CASSLGGGGADYGYTF.

This clonotype was found a few times. The chain couples TRBV6-6 to TRBJ2-2, with TRBD1 as a possible D gene (6 bases). V shed 5 bases and J shed 6 bases, with 16 bases lying between them. The CDR3 runs 15 residues. CDR1 is MNHNY, CDR2 SVGAGI, per germline (reference sequence). The CDR3 protein is CASSGFSAGAGELFF. In DNA form, the CDR3 reads TGTGCCAGCAGTGGTTTTTCTGCAGGGGCCGGGGAGCTGTTTTTT.

This clonotype appeared a few times. The chain joins TRBV24-1 to TRBJ2-3; no definite D call. The CDR3 contains 11 residues. Trimming left V 7 bases short and J 6 bases short, with 7 bases between. Germline CDR1 reads KGHDR; CDR2 reads SFDVKD. The CDR3 here is CATSGGDTQYF. The CDR3 bases are TGTGCCACCAGCGGTGGGGATACGCAGTATTTT.

This clonotype was seen a handful of times. This rearrangement joins TRBV30 to TRBJ2-3; D is ambiguous. The CDR3 consists of 15 residues. CDR1 is GTSNPN, CDR2 SVGIG, per germline (reference sequence). Trimming took off 0 bases at V and 3 bases at J, with 13 bases between the two ends. The CDR3 region has the DNA TGTGCCTGGAGTGTAAAATGGGGATATACAGATACGCAGTATTTT. Encoded protein: CAWSVKWGYTDTQYF. Looking up the rest from reference TRBV30 and TRBJ2-3 gives the full variable domain: SQTIHQWPATLVQPVGSPLSLECTVEGTSNPNLYWYRQAAGRGLQLLFYSVGIGQISSEVPQNLSASRPQDRQFILSSKKLLLSDSGFYLCAWSVKWGYTDTQYFGPGTRLTVL.

This clonotype has at least ten counts. The chain joins TRBV5-1 to TRBJ2-3; D possibly corresponds to TRBD1 (6 bases). V gave up 9 bases and J gave up 0 bases, with 14 bases separating them. This CDR3 is 14 amino acids long. Looked up from germline, CDR1 is SGHRS and CDR2 is YFSETQ. As DNA, the CDR3 is TGCGCCACCCGACAGGATTTTAGCACAGATACGCAGTATTTT. Translating it yields CATRQDFSTDTQYF.

The rearrangement links TRBV12-3 or TRBV12-4 to TRBJ2-2; perhaps TRBD1 as D (6 bases). V dropped 6 bases and J dropped 7 bases, with 15 bases sitting between them. This CDR3 spans 14 amino acids. In DNA, the CDR3 is TGTGCCAGCAGACTCACAGGGAAGGGCGGGGAGCTGTTTTTT. This gives the protein CASRLTGKGGELFF.

This clonotype came up many times. This chain links TRBV19 with TRBJ1-1, with TRBD1 matching over 7 bases. Germline CDR1 and CDR2: LNHDA and SQIVND (reference sequence). There are 12 residues in the CDR3. J gave up 3 bases and V 7 bases, and 2 bases lay outside the gene matches. The CDR3 DNA is TGTGCCAGTAACGACAGGGACACTGAAGCTTTCTTT. Amino acids: CASNDRDTEAFF.

This clonotype was observed many times. CDR3: CASSPGTSGSPTSYEQYF. In DNA form, the CDR3 reads TGTGCCAGCAGCCCAGGGACTAGCGGGAGCCCCACATCCTACGAGCAGTACTTC. The chain is built from TRBV9 and TRBJ2-7; 14 bases align to TRBD2. The CDR3 contains 18 residues. Germline V gene sequence: CDR1 SGDLS, CDR2 YYNGEE. V gave up 4 bases and J gave up 1 base; unmatched junction bases: 10. Looking up the rest from reference TRBV9 and TRBJ2-7 gives the full variable domain: DSGVTQTPKHLITATGQRVTLRCSPRSGDLSVYWYQQSLDQGLQFLIQYYNGEERAKGNILERFSAQQFPDLHSELNLSSLELGDSALYFCASSPGTSGSPTSYEQYFGPGTRLTVT.

In its sample, this clonotype was seen a few times. V usage is TRBV27 and J usage is TRBJ1-6, with 7 bases identical to TRBD1. The CDR3 length is 14 residues. The ends lost 5 bases at V and 7 bases at J; junction bases unmatched: 5. Germline V CDR1 and CDR2: MNHEY, SMNVEV (reference sequence). CDR3 sequence reads: CASSHRGGNSPLHF. The DNA of the CDR3 is TGTGCCAGCAGTCACAGGGGAGGAAATTCACCCCTCCACTTT.

This clonotype was seen repeatedly, ten times or more. The rearrangement links TRBV10-3 to TRBJ2-1; weak D call: TRBD1 (6 bases). The CDR3 spans 15 residues. Trimming stripped 7 bases from V and 7 bases from J, with 20 bases between. Per germline, CDR1 ENHRY and CDR2 SYGVKD. As DNA, the CDR3 is TGTGCCATCACCGGAGACAGGTACCCCCAGAATGAGCAGTTCTTC. Its protein is CAITGDRYPQNEQFF.

This clonotype has a handful of counts. CDR3 loop: CASKAGGSTDTQYF. CDR3 coding DNA: TGTGCCAGCAAGGCGGGAGGGAGCACAGATACGCAGTATTTT. The rearrangement joins TRBV6-5 to TRBJ2-3; 9 positions agree with TRBD2. J lost 0 bases, V lost 7 bases, and 2 bases had no gene match. CDR1 MNHEY and CDR2 SVGAGI come from the germline V gene. This CDR3 has 14 residues.

There are a few counts of this clonotype. The chain combines TRBV12-3 or TRBV12-4 with TRBJ1-2, with D perhaps TRBD1 (5 bases). The CDR3 spans 12 residues. Deletions cut 6 bases from V and 6 bases from J, with 11 bases between. This CDR3 reads CASSFRADGYTF. The CDR3 coding sequence is TGTGCCAGCAGCTTCAGGGCGGATGGCTACACCTTC.

This clonotype was seen only a few times. The chain has TRBV27 and TRBJ2-1, with TRBD1 as a possible D gene (5 bases). V was cut by 5 bases and J by 4 bases, with 12 bases left in between. Germline CDR1 MNHEY, CDR2 SMNVEV (reference sequence). The CDR3 sequence is 14 residues long. The chain's CDR3 is CASSKVGPYNEQFF. CDR3 nucleotide sequence: TGTGCCAGCAGTAAGGTGGGGCCTTACAATGAGCAGTTCTTC.

This clonotype has more than one count but fewer than ten. The chain combines TRBV4-2 with TRBJ2-2; D is perhaps TRBD1 (6 bases). V lost 0 bases and J lost 8, with 13 bases in between. The CDR3 is 15 amino acids. Per the germline V gene, CDR1 is LGHNA and CDR2 is YNFKEQ. This chain's CDR3 is CASSQDRGSVGELFF. The CDR3 nucleotides read TGTGCCAGCAGCCAAGACAGGGGCTCTGTGGGGGAGCTGTTTTTT.

This clonotype has at least ten counts. This chain uses TRBV12-5 with TRBJ2-5; TRBD2 matches at 10 bases. Germline trimming cut 0 bases from V and 7 bases from J; bases unmatched to any gene: 14. The V gene's germline CDR1 is LGHNT and CDR2 FRNRAP. CDR3 size: 18 residues. Here the CDR3 reads CASGLVAGGTGDLGTQYF. CDR3 DNA sequence: TGTGCTAGTGGTTTGGTAGCGGGGGGGACAGGTGATTTGGGGACCCAGTACTTC.

This clonotype has at least ten counts. The J gene is TRBJ2-1, the V gene TRBV20-1; D is perhaps TRBD2 (6 bases). V was shortened by 3 bases and J by 5 bases, with 14 bases between the two germline ends. This CDR3 spans 14 amino acids. In germline, CDR1 is DFQATT, CDR2 SNEGSKA (reference sequence). CDR3 sequence: CSASMGGVHNEQFF. CDR3 sequence (DNA): TGCAGTGCTAGTATGGGGGGAGTTCACAATGAGCAGTTCTTC.

The table lists this clonotype with a few counts. The chain is built from TRBV19 and TRBJ2-7, with no clear D. This CDR3 is built from 14 residues. In germline, CDR1 is LNHDA, CDR2 SQIVND (reference sequence). Trimming cost V 5 bases and J 1 base, with 12 bases left between them. This CDR3 reads CASSPTDKSYEQYF. In DNA, the CDR3 is TGTGCCAGTAGTCCGACCGACAAGTCCTACGAGCAGTACTTC.

The table lists this clonotype with a few counts. V gene TRBV10-2 combines with J gene TRBJ2-3, with TRBD1 matching over 9 bases. The CDR3 runs 15 residues. Germline assignment: CDR1 WSHSY and CDR2 SAAADI. Trimming at V came to 6 bases and at J to 4 bases, leaving 8 bases not matched to a gene. CDR3 in DNA: TGCGCCAGCAGAAATGACAGGGGGAGGGCAGATACGCAGTATTTT. This translates into CASRNDRGRADTQYF.